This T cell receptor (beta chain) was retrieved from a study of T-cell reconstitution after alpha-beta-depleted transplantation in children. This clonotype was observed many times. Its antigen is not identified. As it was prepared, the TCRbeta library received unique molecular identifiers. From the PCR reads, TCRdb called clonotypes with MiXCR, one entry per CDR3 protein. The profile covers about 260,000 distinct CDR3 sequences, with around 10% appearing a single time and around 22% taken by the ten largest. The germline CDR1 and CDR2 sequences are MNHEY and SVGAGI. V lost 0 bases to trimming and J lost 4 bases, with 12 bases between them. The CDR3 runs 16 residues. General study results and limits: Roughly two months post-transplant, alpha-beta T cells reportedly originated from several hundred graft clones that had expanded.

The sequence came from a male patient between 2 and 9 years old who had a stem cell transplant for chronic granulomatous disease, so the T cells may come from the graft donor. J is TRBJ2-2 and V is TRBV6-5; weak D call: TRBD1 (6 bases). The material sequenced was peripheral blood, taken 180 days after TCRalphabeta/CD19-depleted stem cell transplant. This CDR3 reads CASSYSAGVGTGELFF. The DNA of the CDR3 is TGTGCCAGCAGTTACTCCGCAGGGGTTGGCACCGGGGAGCTGTTTTTT.